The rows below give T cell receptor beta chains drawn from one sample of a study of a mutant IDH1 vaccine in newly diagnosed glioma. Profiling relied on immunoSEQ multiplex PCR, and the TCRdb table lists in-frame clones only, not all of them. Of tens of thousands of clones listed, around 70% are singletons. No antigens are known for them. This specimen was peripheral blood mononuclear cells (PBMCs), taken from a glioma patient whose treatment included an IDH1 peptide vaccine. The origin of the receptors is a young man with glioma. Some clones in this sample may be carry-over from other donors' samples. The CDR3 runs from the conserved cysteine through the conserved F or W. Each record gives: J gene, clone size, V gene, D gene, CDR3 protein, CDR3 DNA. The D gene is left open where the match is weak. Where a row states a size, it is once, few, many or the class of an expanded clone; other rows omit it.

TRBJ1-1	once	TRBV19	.	CASSIERVNTEAFF	TGTGCCAGTAGTATAGAAAGGGTGAACACTGAAGCTTTCTTT
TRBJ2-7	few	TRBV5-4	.	CASSSGDTGSYEQYF	TGTGCCAGCAGCTCCGGGGACACGGGCTCCTACGAGCAGTACTTC
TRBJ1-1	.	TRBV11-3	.	CASSTQLRVPGLLKTEAFF	TGTGCCAGCAGCACACAACTTAGGGTGCCCGGGCTTCTGAAGACTGAAGCTTTCTTT
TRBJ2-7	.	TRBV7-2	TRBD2	CASSPPGGLAGTEQYF	TGTGCCAGCAGCCCCCCGGGTGGACTAGCGGGTACCGAGCAGTACTTC
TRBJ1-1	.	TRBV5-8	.	CASSPGPGWRNTEAFF	TGTGCCAGCAGCCCGGGTCCTGGTTGGCGGAACACTGAAGCTTTCTTT
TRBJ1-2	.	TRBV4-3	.	CASSQDRRGGIYGYTF	TGCGCCAGCAGCCAAGACCGGAGAGGGGGGATCTATGGCTACACCTTC
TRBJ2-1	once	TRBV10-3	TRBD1	CAISEPGQGNEQFF	TGTGCCATCAGTGAGCCGGGACAGGGAAATGAGCAGTTCTTC
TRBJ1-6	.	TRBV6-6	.	CASSRLQPYNSPLHF	TGTGCCAGCAGCCGGTTACAGCCCTATAATTCACCCCTCCACTTT
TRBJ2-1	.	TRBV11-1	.	CASSRRYLSYEQFF	TGTGCCAGCAGCCGAAGGTATCTGAGTTATGAGCAGTTCTTC
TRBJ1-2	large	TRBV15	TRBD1	CATSRETGGVYGYTF	TGTGCCACCAGCAGGGAGACAGGGGGAGTCTATGGCTACACCTTC